A selection of T cell receptor beta chains follows, all from one sample in a study of T cells in Graves' hyperthyroidism and ophthalmopathy. Each CDR3 protein is one row after TCRdb ran MiXCR on the multiplex PCR reads. The top ten clones hold roughly 31% of a sample with nearly 750,000 distinct CDR3 sequences, roughly 32% of them seen once. The sample consisted of blood. The receptor source for this set is a middle-aged woman with Graves' hyperthyroidism. Both conserved end residues are part of each CDR3. The D gene is left open where the match is weak. Clone size appears in some rows only: once, few, many, or a class for an expanded clone.

abundance	j_gene	d_gene	v_gene	CDR3nt	CDR3aa
few	TRBJ1-5	-	TRBV19	TGTGCCAGTAGTATTTCTTCAGGGGATAATCAGCCCCAGCATTTT	CASSISSGDNQPQHF
-	TRBJ1-5	TRBD1	TRBV10-3	TGTGCCATCAGCCGTACGGGGACAGGGGGTCTGACCCAGCATTTT	CAISRTGTGGLTQHF
many	TRBJ2-2	-	TRBV29-1	TGCAGCGTTGAAGGAGGGTTCGGCACCGGGGAGCTGTTTTTT	CSVEGGFGTGELFF
few	TRBJ1-5	-	TRBV19	TGTGCCAGTAACAAGCCAAATCAGCCCCAGCATTTT	CASNKPNQPQHF
-	TRBJ2-7	-	TRBV7-3	TGTGCCAGCAGCTTAATCGCGGCAGGAACCTACGAGCAGTACTTC	CASSLIAAGTYEQYF
few	TRBJ2-5	-	TRBV12-3/TRBV12-4	TGTGCTAGTGGTACCACCGCCGCCGGGGCTTCCGTCGAGACCCAGTACTTC	CASGTTAAGASVETQYF
few	TRBJ1-5	-	TRBV12-3/TRBV12-4	TGTGCCAGCAGTGAAAGCGGGGGGGGGGTTTCAGCCCAGCATTTT	CASSESGGGVSAQHF
many	TRBJ2-7	-	TRBV7-9	TGTGCCAGCAGCCCGGGGCTCATCTACGAGCAGTACTTC	CASSPGLIYEQYF
-	TRBJ2-5	TRBD2	TRBV7-7	TGTGCCAGCAGGCCTACTACGGGACTAGCGAAACAAGAGACCCAGTACTTC	CASRPTTGLAKQETQYF
many	TRBJ1-2	-	TRBV7-9	TGTGCCAGCAGCTTAGCGTTTTTCCGACCGGGGGCGCGTGGCTACACCTTC	CASSLAFFRPGARGYTF
few	TRBJ2-5	-	TRBV10-3	TGTGCCATCAGTGAGTCTGGGGGAGCGAGAGAGACCCAGTACTTC	CAISESGGARETQYF
many	TRBJ1-6	TRBD1	TRBV7-2	TGTGCCAGCAGCGGTGACAGGGTTGGCTCACCCCTCCACTTT	CASSGDRVGSPLHF
-	TRBJ2-7	-	TRBV4-3	TGCGCCAGCAGCCAGCGGGCGGGGAACTACGAGCAGTACTTC	CASSQRAGNYEQYF
-	TRBJ2-2	TRBD2	TRBV19	TGTGCCAGTAGTATAGCATGGACTAGCGATGGGGAGCTGTTTTTT	CASSIAWTSDGELFF
few	TRBJ2-7	-	TRBV5-4	TGTGCCAGCACCGGGGCCTTCGACGAGCAGTACTTC	CASTGAFDEQYF
many	TRBJ2-7	TRBD2	TRBV29-1	TGCAGCGTTTCCGGGACTAGCGGGCGATCCTACGAGCAGTACTTC	CSVSGTSGRSYEQYF
many	TRBJ1-4	TRBD1	TRBV15	TGTGCCACCAGCACCCCAACAGGGGGGGTAGGAAAACTGTTTTTT	CATSTPTGGVGKLFF
-	TRBJ1-4	-	TRBV5-1	TGTGCCAGCAGCTTCTACGTCTCTAGCCTATCTGAAAAACTGTTTTTT	CASSFYVSSLSEKLFF
many	TRBJ1-1	TRBD1	TRBV2	TGTGCCAGCAGTGACCCCGGGACAGGGGGCGCGAAGCAAGCTTTCTTT	CASSDPGTGGAKQAFF
-	TRBJ1-2	-	TRBV5-5	TGCGCCAGCAGCGGAGGGGGGGGACACCAACTTGGCTACACCTTC	CASSGGGGHQLGYTF
many	TRBJ1-4	TRBD1	TRBV19	TGTGCCAGTAGGCAGACAGGGCGCGCTGAAAAACTGTTTTTT	CASRQTGRAEKLFF
many	TRBJ1-2	TRBD1	TRBV19	TGTGCCAGTAGGGGACAGGACGACTATGGCTACACCTTC	CASRGQDDYGYTF
-	TRBJ1-3	-	TRBV10-3	TGTGCCATCAGTGAAGTGGACCGCCAGAACACCATATATTTT	CAISEVDRQNTIYF
many	TRBJ2-7	TRBD1	TRBV5-1	TGCGCCAGCAGCAACCGGGACAGCTACGAGCAGTACTTC	CASSNRDSYEQYF
once	TRBJ2-1	TRBD2	TRBV7-9	TGTGCCGGTTTGAGCGGGGCATACAATGAGCAGTTCTTC	CAGLSGAYNEQFF
-	TRBJ1-1	-	TRBV6-2/TRBV6-3	TGTGCCAGCAGTTACGAGGGGCGAGTCACTGAAGCTTTCTTT	CASSYEGRVTEAFF
many	TRBJ1-5	-	TRBV9	TGTGCCAGCAGCGTAGGATTGCGGCACAATCAGCCCCAGCATTTT	CASSVGLRHNQPQHF
many	TRBJ1-3	-	TRBV7-9	TGTGCCAGCACCTCAGGCGTTCACTCTGGAAACACCATATATTTT	CASTSGVHSGNTIYF
many	TRBJ2-7	-	TRBV14	TGTGCCAGCTACACAAGTCGGAGGGCCCCCGAGCAGTACTTC	CASYTSRRAPEQYF
-	TRBJ1-2	-	TRBV2	TGTGCCAGCTCACTACAGGGTCAAGGCTACACCTTC	CASSLQGQGYTF
few	TRBJ1-2	TRBD1	TRBV7-2	TGTGCCAGCAGCTTAGGTTTTGGGACAGGGACTAACTATGGCTACACCTTC	CASSLGFGTGTNYGYTF
many	TRBJ2-7	-	TRBV7-2	TGTGCCAGCAGCTTAGTCGGGGCCACCTCCTACGAGCAGTACTTC	CASSLVGATSYEQYF
-	TRBJ1-1	-	TRBV19	TGTGCCAGTATTAGGTTCCATCCCGTCCAAACAGTGAACACTGAAGCTTTCTTT	CASIRFHPVQTVNTEAFF
-	TRBJ1-5	TRBD1	TRBV4-1	TGCGCCAGCAGCCAGACAGGGGCCTATAGCAATCAGCCCCAGCATTTT	CASSQTGAYSNQPQHF
-	TRBJ2-6	TRBD2	TRBV7-2	TGTGCCAGCAGGAGCGGGGCCTCTGGGGCCAACGTCCTGACTTTC	CASRSGASGANVLTF
-	TRBJ1-4	-	TRBV12-3/TRBV12-4	TGTGCCAGCAGTTTTTCCGGGCAGGGTAGGGGAAAACTGTTTTTT	CASSFSGQGRGKLFF
-	TRBJ1-1	-	TRBV7-2	TGTGCCAGCAGCTTAGAATCCAGGGGAAACACTGAAGCTTTCTTT	CASSLESRGNTEAFF
few	TRBJ2-7	-	TRBV20-1	TGCAGTGCTAGAGATAGGTCCTCGGCGGGGCAGCGACTCTCCTACGAGCAGTACTTC	CSARDRSSAGQRLSYEQYF
few	TRBJ1-3	-	TRBV7-8	TGTGCCAGCAGCTCCCAAATAAACACCATATATTTT	CASSSQINTIYF
many	TRBJ2-7	-	TRBV5-8	TGTGCCAGCAGCTTGTACGGGCTCGGGCAGTACTTC	CASSLYGLGQYF
-	TRBJ1-6	-	TRBV7-8	TGTGCCAGCAGCTTAGGGGACATGAATTCACCCCTCCACTTT	CASSLGDMNSPLHF
many	TRBJ1-5	-	TRBV10-3	TGTGCCATCTCAGGTTATAGCAATCAGCCCCAGCATTTT	CAISGYSNQPQHF
-	TRBJ1-2	TRBD1	TRBV24-1	TGTGCCACCAGTGATGGACAGGGGGACAGTGGCTACACCTTC	CATSDGQGDSGYTF
many	TRBJ2-6	-	TRBV20-1	TGCAGTGCTAGAGAGTACTCTGGGGCCAACGTCCTGACTTTC	CSAREYSGANVLTF